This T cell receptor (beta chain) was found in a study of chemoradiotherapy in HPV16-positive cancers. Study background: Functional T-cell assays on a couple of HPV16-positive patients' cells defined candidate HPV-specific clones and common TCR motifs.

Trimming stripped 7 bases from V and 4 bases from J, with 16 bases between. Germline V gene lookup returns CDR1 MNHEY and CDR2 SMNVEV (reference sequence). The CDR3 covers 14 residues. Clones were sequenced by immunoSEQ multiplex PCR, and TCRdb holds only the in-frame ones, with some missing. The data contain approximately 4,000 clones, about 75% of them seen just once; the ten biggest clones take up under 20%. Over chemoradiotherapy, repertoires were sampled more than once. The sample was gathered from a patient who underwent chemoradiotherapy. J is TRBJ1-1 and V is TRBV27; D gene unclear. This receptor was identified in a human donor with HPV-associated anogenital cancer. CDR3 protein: CASIQRAGITEAFF. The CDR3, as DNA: TGTGCCAGCATCCAACGCGCGGGGATCACTGAAGCTTTCTTT.